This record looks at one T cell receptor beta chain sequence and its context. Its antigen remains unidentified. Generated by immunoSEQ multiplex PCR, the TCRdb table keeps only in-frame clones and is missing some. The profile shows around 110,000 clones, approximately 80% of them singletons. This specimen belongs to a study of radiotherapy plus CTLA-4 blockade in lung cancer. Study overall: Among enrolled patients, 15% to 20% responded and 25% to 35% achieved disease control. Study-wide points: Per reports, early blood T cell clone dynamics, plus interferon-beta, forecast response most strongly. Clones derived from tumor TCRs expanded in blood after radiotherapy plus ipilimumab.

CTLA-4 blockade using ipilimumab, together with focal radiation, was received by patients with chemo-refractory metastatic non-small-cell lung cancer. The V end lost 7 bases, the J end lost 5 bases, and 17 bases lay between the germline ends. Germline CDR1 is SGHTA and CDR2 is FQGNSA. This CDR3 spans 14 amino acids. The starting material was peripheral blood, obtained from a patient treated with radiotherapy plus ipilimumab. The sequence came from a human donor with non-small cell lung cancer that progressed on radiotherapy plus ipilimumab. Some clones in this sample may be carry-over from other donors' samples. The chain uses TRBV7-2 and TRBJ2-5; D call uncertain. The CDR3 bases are TGTGCCAGCACCCCCATCAGTAACCGGGAGACCCAGTACTTC. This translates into CASTPISNRETQYF.